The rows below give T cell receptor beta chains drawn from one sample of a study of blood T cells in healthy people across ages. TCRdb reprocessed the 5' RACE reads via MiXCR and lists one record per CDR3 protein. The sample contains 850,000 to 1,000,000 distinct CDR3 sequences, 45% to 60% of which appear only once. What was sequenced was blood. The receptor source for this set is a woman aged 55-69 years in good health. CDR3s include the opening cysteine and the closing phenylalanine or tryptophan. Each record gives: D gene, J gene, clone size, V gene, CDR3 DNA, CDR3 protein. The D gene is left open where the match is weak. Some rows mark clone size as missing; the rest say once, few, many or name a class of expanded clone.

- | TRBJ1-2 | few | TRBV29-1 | TGCAGCGTTGAATGGGGGGCTTGGGGCTACACCTTC | CSVEWGAWGYTF
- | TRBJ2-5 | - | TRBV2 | TGTGCCAGCTACTGGGAGTCAGAGACCCAGTACTTC | CASYWESETQYF
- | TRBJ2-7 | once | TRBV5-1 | TGCGCCAGCAGCTTGGACAGGGCTAACCTATACAATGAGCAGTACTTC | CASSLDRANLYNEQYF
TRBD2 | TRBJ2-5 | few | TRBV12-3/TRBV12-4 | TGTGCCAGCAGTTTCCGACTAGCGGAAGAGACCCAGTACTTC | CASSFRLAEETQYF
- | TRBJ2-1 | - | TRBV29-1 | TGCAGCGTTGTAAACTCATTCCACTTCAATGAGCAGTTCTTC | CSVVNSFHFNEQFF
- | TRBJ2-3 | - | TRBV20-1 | TGCAGTGCTAGAGACGGACGGCAGGATACGCAGTATTTT | CSARDGRQDTQYF
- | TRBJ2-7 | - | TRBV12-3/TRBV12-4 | TGTGCCAGCAGTTTAGTCAATTTGGTTGTTCAGGGTTCCTACAATGAGCAGTACTTC | CASSLVNLVVQGSYNEQYF
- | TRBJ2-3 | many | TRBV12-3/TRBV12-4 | TGTGCCAGCAGGCCTACAAGCACAGATACGCAGTATTTT | CASRPTSTDTQYF
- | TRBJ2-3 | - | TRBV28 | TGTGCCAGCACGTTAGCGACCCGGCAGTATTTT | CASTLATRQYF
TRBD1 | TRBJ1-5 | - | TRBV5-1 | TGCGCCAGCAGCGCACACCGGACAGGAGAGAATCAGCCCCAGCATTTT | CASSAHRTGENQPQHF
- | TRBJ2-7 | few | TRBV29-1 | TGCAGCGTTGTCCGGGGAGTAGGTGAGCAGTACTTC | CSVVRGVGEQYF
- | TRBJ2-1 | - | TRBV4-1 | TGCGCCAGCAGCCAAGAACTGGGGGGACACAGCTCCTACAATGAGCAGTTCTTC | CASSQELGGHSSYNEQFF
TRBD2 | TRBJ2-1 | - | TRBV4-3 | TGCGCCAGCAGCCCCATCTTAGCGGGAGGGCCGGGGCAGTTCTTC | CASSPILAGGPGQFF
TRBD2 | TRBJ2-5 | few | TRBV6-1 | TGTGCCAGCACCCGAGGGACTAGCGGTACTGGACGGGAGACCCAGTACTTC | CASTRGTSGTGRETQYF
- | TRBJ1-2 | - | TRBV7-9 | TGTGCCACCGAGGATTATGCGGGCGTAGACTATGGCTACACCTTC | CATEDYAGVDYGYTF
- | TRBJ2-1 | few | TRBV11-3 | TGTGCCAGCAGCGTCGAAGGATATAACAATGAGCAGTTCTTC | CASSVEGYNNEQFF
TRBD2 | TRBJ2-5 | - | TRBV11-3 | TGTGCCAGCAGCTTAGTAGGGTCGGGACTAGCGGGAGTGTCGGCTAATGAGCAGTACTTC | CASSLVGSGLAGVSANEQYF
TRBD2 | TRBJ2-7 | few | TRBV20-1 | TGCAGTGCTAGAGACCGGGGACTAGCGGGTTTCTCCTACGAGCAGTACTTC | CSARDRGLAGFSYEQYF
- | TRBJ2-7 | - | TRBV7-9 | TGTGCCAGCGACCCAATGGACAATGAGCAGTACTTC | CASDPMDNEQYF
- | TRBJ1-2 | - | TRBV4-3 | TGCGCCAGCAGCCAAGATATTGCGGACGGTAACTATGGCTACACCTTC | CASSQDIADGNYGYTF
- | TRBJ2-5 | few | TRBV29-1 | TGCAGCGGCCAATGGGGGGCCCTGGAGACCCAGTACTTC | CSGQWGALETQYF
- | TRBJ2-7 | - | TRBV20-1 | TGCAGTACTAGTGGCGATGACGACTACGAGCAGTACTTC | CSTSGDDDYEQYF
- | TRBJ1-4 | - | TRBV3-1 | TGTGCCAGCAGCCAAGCCCCAGCAACTAATGAAAAACTGTTTTTT | CASSQAPATNEKLFF
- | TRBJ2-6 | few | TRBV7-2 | TGTGCCAGCAGCCTTCAGGGGGGAACCTCTGGGGCCAACGTCCTGACTTTC | CASSLQGGTSGANVLTF
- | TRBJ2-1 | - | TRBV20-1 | TGCAGTGCTAGAGAGTCTTATGAGCAGTTCTTC | CSARESYEQFF
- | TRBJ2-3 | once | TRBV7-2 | TGTGCCAGCAGCGTCAACCTAGTGGAAGATACGCAGTATTTT | CASSVNLVEDTQYF
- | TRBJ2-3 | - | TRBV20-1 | TGCAGTGCTATCCGACTAGGGGCAGATACGCAGTATTTT | CSAIRLGADTQYF
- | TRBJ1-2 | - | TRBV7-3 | TGTGCCAGCAGCCCCGGGCCAATCGATTCGTCATATGGCTACACCTTC | CASSPGPIDSSYGYTF
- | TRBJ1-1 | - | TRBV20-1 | TGCAGTGCTACTACGGGACACCTGAACACTGAAGCTTTCTTT | CSATTGHLNTEAFF
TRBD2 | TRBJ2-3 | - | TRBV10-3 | TGTGCCATCAGTGCCTCAGCGGGAGGTGGCACAGATACGCAGTATTTT | CAISASAGGGTDTQYF
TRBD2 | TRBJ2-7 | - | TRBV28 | TGTGCCAGCAGTTTACTCGCTAGCGGGTCCTACGAGCAGTACTTC | CASSLLASGSYEQYF
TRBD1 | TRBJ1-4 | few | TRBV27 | TGTGCCAGCAGGATAAGGACAGGGGGTGAAAAACTGTTTTTT | CASRIRTGGEKLFF
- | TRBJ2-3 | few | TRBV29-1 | TGCAGCGTTGAAGACACCATCACAGATACGCAGTATTTT | CSVEDTITDTQYF
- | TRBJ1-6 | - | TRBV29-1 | TGCAGCGGAGTAACAGGGACTGCTTCACCCCTCCACTTT | CSGVTGTASPLHF
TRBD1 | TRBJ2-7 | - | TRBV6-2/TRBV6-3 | TGTGCCAGCAGAACGGGACAGCGGCCCCACGAGCAGTACTTC | CASRTGQRPHEQYF
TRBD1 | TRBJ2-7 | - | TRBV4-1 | TGCGCCAGCAGCCAAGTTTCCGGGACAGGGTACCACGAGCAGTACTTC | CASSQVSGTGYHEQYF